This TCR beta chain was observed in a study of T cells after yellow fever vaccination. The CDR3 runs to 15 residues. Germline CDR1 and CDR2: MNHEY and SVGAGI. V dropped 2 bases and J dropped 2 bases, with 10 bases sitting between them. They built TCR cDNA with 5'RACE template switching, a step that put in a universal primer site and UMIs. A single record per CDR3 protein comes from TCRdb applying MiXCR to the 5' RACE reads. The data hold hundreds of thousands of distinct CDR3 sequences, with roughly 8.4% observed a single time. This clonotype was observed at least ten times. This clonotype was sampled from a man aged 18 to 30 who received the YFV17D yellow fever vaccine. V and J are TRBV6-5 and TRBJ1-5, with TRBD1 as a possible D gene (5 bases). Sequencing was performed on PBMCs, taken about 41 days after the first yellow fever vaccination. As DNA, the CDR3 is TGTGCCAGCAGTTACAGTCAGGGTGGCAATCAGCCCCAGCATTTT. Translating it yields CASSYSQGGNQPQHF.